This TCR beta chain was documented in a study of T cell repertoires in cytomegalovirus infection (dated by TCRdb to the late 2010s). At the level of the whole study: The peptide stimulations were aimed at well-studied HLA-B-restricted epitopes as well as recently identified HLA-C-restricted CMV epitopes, whose presentation resists viral immunomodulation. Donor HLA type was relevant to the analysis, because carriage of CMV infection together with the matching HLA type was indicated by public TCR beta signatures. Paper-wide results and their limitations: In the ex vivo response, HLA-C-restricted CMV-specific TCR beta clonotypes were dominant, and in two of eight donors the single most frequent clonotype came from this HLA-C-restricted group. Cumulative frequency of public TCR beta family members discriminated carriers of CMV infection plus the relevant HLA type in this cohort and an independent roughly 340-donor cohort.

The table lists this clonotype with a few counts. The antigen this receptor binds is unknown. Base quality data are lacking; no much larger clone is found one base away. TCRdb shows the sequencer as Illumina HiSeq 1500. TCRdb handled the public reads itself, with Q25 trimming in fastp and clone calling in MiXCR, and kept productive beta chains. Entries are consolidated by CDR3 protein sequence, retaining the most common genes and DNA. Within this sample are about 900,000 distinct CDR3 sequences, with roughly a third of them counted one time only. Together, the top ten hold roughly 13% of the sample. The CDR3 goes from the cysteine to the phenylalanine over 14 residues. Only CDR3 DNA is held: 42 bases, read in frame from base 1. The junction shows trimming of 6 bases on V and 7 bases on J, and the gene matches do not reach 8 bases of it. For CDR1 and CDR2, the germline V gene lists SGHDN and FVKESK. This specimen's treatment or condition label, interpreted: in vitro stimulation with specific CMV peptide epitopes to enrich CMV-specific T cells.

The rearrangement combines TRBV14 with TRBJ2-5; TRBD2 fits 10 bases in the junction. Material: cultured CD8+ T cells from PBMCs, obtained from culture after CMV antigen stimulation. The origin of this receptor is a human donor in good health (CMV status not recorded). Some clones in this sample may be carry-over from other donors' samples. The DNA reads TGTGCCAGCAGTGAGCGGGGGGGCTCGGTGACCCAGTACTTC. Translation gives CASSERGGSVTQYF.